This is a list of T cell receptor beta chains from one sample in a study of shared clonotypes between healthy human individuals. TCRdb's table, derived via immunoSEQ multiplex PCR, lists solely in-frame clones and lacks some. The sample records around 530,000 clones, roughly 79% being singletons. Sequencing input: PBMCs. These TCRs come from a woman in her thirties or forties in good health. Some clones in this sample may be carry-over from other donors' samples. CDR3s include the opening cysteine and the closing phenylalanine or tryptophan. The D gene is left open where the match is weak. The size entry is marked missing in some rows and otherwise reads once, few, many or a size class.

D: TRBD2; V: TRBV13; size: once; J: TRBJ2-7; length: 15; CDR3: CASSLGGGSSYEQYF; DNA: TGTGCCAGCAGCTTAGGGGGCGGGAGCTCCTACGAGCAGTACTTC
D: TRBD2; V: TRBV4-1; size: NA; J: TRBJ2-1; length: 17; CDR3: CASSRRSGRESYNEQFF; DNA: TGCGCCAGCAGCCGACGTAGCGGGAGGGAATCCTACAATGAGCAGTTCTTC
D: TRBD2; V: TRBV2; size: NA; J: TRBJ2-5; length: 16; CDR3: CASRATPGLAGETQYF; DNA: TGTGCCAGCAGAGCGACCCCGGGACTAGCGGGAGAGACCCAGTACTTC
D: NA; V: TRBV5-1; size: many; J: TRBJ2-3; length: 14; CDR3: CASSFAGRTDTQYF; DNA: TGCGCCAGCAGCTTTGCGGGACGCACAGATACGCAGTATTTT
D: NA; V: TRBV7-8; size: few; J: TRBJ2-2; length: 13; CDR3: CASSPLTRQELFF; DNA: TGTGCCAGCAGCCCCCTGACTCGGCAGGAGCTGTTTTTT
D: NA; V: TRBV9; size: NA; J: TRBJ1-2; length: 12; CDR3: CASRGSNYGYTF; DNA: TGTGCCAGCAGGGGCTCAAACTATGGCTACACCTTC
D: TRBD1; V: TRBV28; size: NA; J: TRBJ2-7; length: 15; CDR3: CASSPTPTGGYEQYF; DNA: TGTGCCAGCAGTCCCACCCCGACAGGGGGCTACGAGCAGTACTTC
D: TRBD2; V: TRBV10-1; size: NA; J: TRBJ2-7; length: 12; CDR3: CASSGSDYEQYF; DNA: TGCGCCAGTAGCGGGTCCGACTACGAGCAGTACTTC
D: NA; V: TRBV19; size: NA; J: TRBJ1-2; length: 13; CDR3: CASSIVGGLGYTF; DNA: TGTGCCAGTAGTATAGTGGGGGGACTCGGCTACACCTTC
D: NA; V: TRBV5-1; size: NA; J: TRBJ2-1; length: 14; CDR3: CASSLLAENNEQFF; DNA: TGCGCCAGCAGCTTGTTGGCCGAGAACAATGAGCAGTTCTTC
D: NA; V: TRBV29-1; size: many; J: TRBJ1-1; length: 13; CDR3: CSVATGISTEAFF; DNA: TGCAGCGTTGCTACAGGGATAAGTACTGAAGCTTTCTTT
D: NA; V: TRBV6-6; size: NA; J: TRBJ1-5; length: 14; CDR3: CASSYSRGRLTQHF; DNA: TGTGCCAGCAGTTACTCGCGGGGCCGTCTGACCCAGCATTTT
D: NA; V: TRBV5-1; size: NA; J: TRBJ2-3; length: 12; CDR3: CASSFDRDTQYF; DNA: TGCGCCAGCAGCTTTGACAGGGATACGCAGTATTTT
D: NA; V: TRBV27; size: NA; J: TRBJ2-3; length: 15; CDR3: CASSLRIPSTDTQYF; DNA: TGTGCCAGCAGTTTACGGATCCCTAGCACAGATACGCAGTATTTT
D: TRBD1; V: TRBV2; size: NA; J: TRBJ1-5; length: 15; CDR3: CASRSSTGGWQPQHF; DNA: TGTGCCAGCAGATCTTCTACAGGGGGCTGGCAGCCCCAGCATTTT
D: NA; V: TRBV19; size: NA; J: TRBJ1-1; length: 13; CDR3: CASSQQGWTEAFF; DNA: TGTGCCAGTAGTCAACAGGGATGGACTGAAGCTTTCTTT
D: NA; V: TRBV7-3; size: NA; J: TRBJ2-1; length: 14; CDR3: CASSLTGPYNEQFF; DNA: TGTGCCAGCAGCTTAACCGGACCCTACAATGAGCAGTTCTTC
D: TRBD2; V: TRBV6-5; size: NA; J: TRBJ2-7; length: 15; CDR3: CASSQLGGLTYEQYF; DNA: TGTGCCAGCAGCCAACTCGGGGGGTTAACCTACGAGCAGTACTTC
D: NA; V: TRBV4-3; size: NA; J: TRBJ2-7; length: 11; CDR3: CASSQGSRQYF; DNA: TGCGCCAGCAGCCAAGGGTCGCGGCAGTACTTC
D: NA; V: TRBV5-5; size: NA; J: TRBJ1-5; length: 15; CDR3: CASSFGGYSNQPQHF; DNA: TGTGCCAGCAGCTTTGGGGGGTATAGCAATCAGCCCCAGCATTTT
D: NA; V: TRBV5-6; size: once; J: TRBJ1-2; length: 14; CDR3: CASSLGDFTDGYTF; DNA: TGTGCCAGCAGCCTTGGGGACTTTACGGATGGCTACACCTTC
D: NA; V: TRBV18; size: NA; J: TRBJ2-7; length: 14; CDR3: CASSLSGDHYEQYF; DNA: TGTGCCAGCTCACTTTCCGGGGACCACTACGAGCAGTACTTC
D: TRBD1; V: TRBV28; size: NA; J: TRBJ1-4; length: 15; CDR3: CASSLPGTGTEKLFF; DNA: TGTGCCAGCAGTTTACCGGGGACAGGGACTGAAAAACTGTTTTTT